This T cell receptor beta chain was sequenced during a study of T cell responses to AZD1222 COVID-19 vaccine. Regarding the study as a whole: The study identified only five or six AZD1222 recipients as seropositive at baseline.

Deletions cut 1 base from V and 5 bases from J, with 9 bases between. Germline CDR1 reads SNHLY; CDR2 reads FYNNEI. The CDR3 is made up of 14 amino acids. Clones were read by immunoSEQ multiplex PCR, and TCRdb kept only the in-frame ones, dropping some. Of some 280,000 clones in the sample, almost 95% were seen once. This clone was found a few times. Antigen: not known. The sample here was peripheral blood, taken 28 days after the second AZD1222 dose. This chain uses TRBV2 with TRBJ1-3, with D perhaps matching TRBD1 (6 bases). This sequence was found in an adult who received the AZD1222 COVID-19 vaccine. The DNA of the CDR3 is TGTGCCAGCAGTGAAGATCAGGGGAGAAACACCATATATTTT. Protein: CASSEDQGRNTIYF.